The entry below describes one T cell receptor (beta chain). J was trimmed by 7 bases and V by 4 bases; bases with no gene match: 8. The CDR3 contains 15 residues. Germline V lookup: CDR1 LNHDA, CDR2 SQIVND (reference sequence). These data originate in a study of T cells in tuberculosis. Study-wide background: CD1B tetramers identified T cells specific for mycobacterial lipid GMM. Study-level findings and limits: Low-affinity CD1B-GMM tetramer-binding T cells may have been missed.

Thawed, overnight-rested PBMC were stained with GMM-loaded CD1B tetramer, viability dye and anti-CD3, then sorted. The CD1B tetramers carried C32 glucose monomycolate purified from Rhodococcus equi. The data were produced by immunoSEQ multiplex PCR, yet TCRdb's version contains in-frame clones alone and is incomplete. In the table there are roughly 59,000 clones, approximately 81% of which are singletons. The receptor's source is an adult woman with latent tuberculosis. Sequencing was carried out using CD1b-GMM tetramer-negative cells sorted from PBMCs. V and J are TRBV19 and TRBJ2-7, with TRBD2 matching over 12 bases. The CDR3 DNA follows: TGTGCCAGTAGTACCCTAGCGGGAGGGTCTGGAGAGCAGTACTTC. Protein sequence: CASSTLAGGSGEQYF.